This TCR beta chain was profiled in a study of response to subunit inactivated influenza vaccine (dated by TCRdb to 2017 to 2018). Regarding the study in general: To follow how T cells responded to a trivalent subunit inactivated influenza vaccine, the researchers relied on deep quantitative profiling of the T cell receptor repertoire.

With regard to this clonotype: Its antigen is currently not known. No base qualities exist here, and no much larger clone lies one base off it.

General findings and caveats noted by the study authors: It was suggested by the authors that each seasonal influenza vaccination may recruit only a limited number of new T cells.

Receptor libraries were prepared by RT-PCR. Sequenced using an Illumina HiSeq 2500. TCRdb ran its own pipeline on the public reads, namely fastp trimming at Q25 and MiXCR clone calling, and kept in-frame beta chains. Rows merge per CDR3 protein into single entries with the most common DNA and genes. The sample profile shows 650,000 to 800,000 distinct CDR3 sequences; around 20% of them were found once. Clones ranked in the top ten supply approximately 10% of the sample. Including cysteine and phenylalanine, the CDR3 has 16 amino acids. Left in the record is the CDR3 DNA by itself, 48 bases read in frame from the first base. Based on the germline V gene, the CDR1 and CDR2 sequences are SGHRS and YFSETQ. Here V drops 1 base and J drops 4 bases, and the junction holds 7 bases not matched to any gene.

The specimen was PBMCs from blood, collected around 5 days after vaccination. Rearrangement joined TRBV5-1 to TRBJ2-1, with 8 junctional bases fitting TRBD2. The TCR comes from a man aged 50 or older who received an inactivated influenza vaccine. Donor details come from another sample of the same person, matched by shared clones. DNA sequence: TGCGCCAGCAGCTTGAGAAGCGGCGGGGGGTACAATGAGCAGTTCTTC. This sequence encodes CASSLRSGGGYNEQFF.